The sequence of this TCR beta chain was determined in a study of CD8+CD57+ T cells in acquired aplastic anemia. The CDR3 totals 14 residues. The germline V and J ends were trimmed by 7 bases and 8 bases, with 17 bases remaining between them. Germline V lookup: CDR1 SNHLY, CDR2 FYNNEI. It was genomic DNA that served as the template for profiling TCR beta VDJ and CDR3. From the reads, TCRdb called clonotypes with MiXCR, one entry per CDR3 protein. The sample yields approximately 170,000 distinct CDR3 sequences, around 50% seen once. Sequencing was carried out using sorted CD4+, CD8+, or CD8+CD57+ T cells (not recorded which) from PBMCs. The chain has TRBV2 and TRBJ1-4, with D perhaps TRBD1 (5 bases). The TCR originated in a human donor in good health, serving as a control. This chain's CDR3 is CASKYGGNSEKLFF. CDR3 coding DNA: TGTGCCAGCAAATACGGGGGTAATTCGGAAAAACTGTTTTTT.